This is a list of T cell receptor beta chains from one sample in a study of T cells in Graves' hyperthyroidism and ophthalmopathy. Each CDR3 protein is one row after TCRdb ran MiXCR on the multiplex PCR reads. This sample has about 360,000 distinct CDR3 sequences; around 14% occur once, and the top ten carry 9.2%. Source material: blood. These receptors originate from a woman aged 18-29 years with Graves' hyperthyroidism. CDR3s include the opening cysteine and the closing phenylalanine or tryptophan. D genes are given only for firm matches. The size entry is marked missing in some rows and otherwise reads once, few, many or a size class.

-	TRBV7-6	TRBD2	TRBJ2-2	CASSGGGLNTGELFF	TGTGCCAGCAGTGGCGGGGGGCTAAACACCGGGGAGCTGTTTTTT
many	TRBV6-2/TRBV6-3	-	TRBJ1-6	CASSYEGSDNSPLHF	TGTGCCAGCAGTTACGAGGGTTCGGATAATTCACCCCTCCACTTT
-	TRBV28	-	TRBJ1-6	CASIRPGTSPLHF	TGTGCCAGCATAAGACCGGGAACCTCACCCCTCCACTTT
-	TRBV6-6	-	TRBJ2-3	CASSYSWGNTDTQYF	TGTGCCAGCAGTTACTCGTGGGGGAACACAGATACGCAGTATTTT
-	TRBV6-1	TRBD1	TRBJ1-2	CASRSPGTEKIGYTF	TGTGCCAGCAGGTCCCCCGGGACAGAGAAGATCGGCTACACCTTC
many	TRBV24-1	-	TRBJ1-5	CATSDSYQPQHF	TGTGCCACCAGTGATTCCTATCAGCCCCAGCATTTT
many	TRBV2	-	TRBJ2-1	CASSERQGEQFF	TGTGCCAGCAGTGAAAGGCAGGGCGAGCAGTTCTTC
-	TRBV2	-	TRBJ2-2	CASKATGTNTGELFF	TGTGCCAGCAAGGCTACAGGAACGAACACCGGGGAGCTGTTTTTT
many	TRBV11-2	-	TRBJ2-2	CASSLGLPLTFPGELFF	TGTGCCAGCAGCTTGGGGCTCCCCCTAACTTTCCCCGGGGAGCTGTTTTTT
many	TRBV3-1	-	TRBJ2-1	CASSQASRYNEQFF	TGTGCCAGCAGCCAAGCCTCTAGGTACAATGAGCAGTTCTTC
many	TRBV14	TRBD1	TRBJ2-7	CASSQGTGRFYEQYF	TGTGCCAGCAGCCAAGGGACAGGGCGTTTCTACGAGCAGTACTTC
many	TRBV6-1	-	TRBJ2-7	CATRSGLSYEQYF	TGTGCCACCAGGAGCGGGCTCTCCTACGAGCAGTACTTC
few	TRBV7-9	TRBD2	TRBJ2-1	CASSFTEGLANEQFF	TGTGCCAGCAGCTTTACAGAAGGACTAGCGAATGAGCAGTTCTTC
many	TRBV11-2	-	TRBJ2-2	CASSLMRGANTGELFF	TGTGCCAGCAGCTTAATGAGGGGCGCGAACACCGGGGAGCTGTTTTTT
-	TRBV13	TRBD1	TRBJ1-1	CASSWTGGRTEAFF	TGTGCCAGCAGCTGGACAGGGGGACGTACTGAAGCTTTCTTT
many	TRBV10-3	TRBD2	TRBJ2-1	CAISSASGGSSYNEQFF	TGTGCCATCAGTTCGGCTAGCGGGGGGTCCTCCTACAATGAGCAGTTCTTC
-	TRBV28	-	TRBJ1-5	CASNPYPTAYSNQPQHF	TGTGCCAGCAACCCATACCCGACAGCTTATAGCAATCAGCCCCAGCATTTT
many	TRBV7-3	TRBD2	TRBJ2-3	CASSLALAENTDTQYF	TGTGCCAGCAGCTTAGCACTAGCGGAAAACACAGATACGCAGTATTTT
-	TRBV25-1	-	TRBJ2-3	CASSDTSNRLTDTQYF	TGTGCCAGCAGTGATACCAGCAATCGCCTCACAGATACGCAGTATTTT
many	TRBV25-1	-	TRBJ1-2	CASSPGSTYGYTF	TGTGCCAGCAGTCCGGGCAGCACCTATGGCTACACCTTC
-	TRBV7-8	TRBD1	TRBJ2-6	CASSKDRVKLTGANVLTF	TGTGCCAGCAGCAAAGACAGGGTTAAGTTGACTGGGGCCAACGTCCTGACTTTC
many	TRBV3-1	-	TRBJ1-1	CASSPRTGKLWGTEAFF	TGTGCCAGCAGCCCCCGAACCGGAAAACTGTGGGGGACTGAAGCTTTCTTT
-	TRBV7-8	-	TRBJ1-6	CASSLGRGPSPLHF	TGTGCCAGCAGCCTTGGCAGGGGACCTTCACCCCTCCACTTT
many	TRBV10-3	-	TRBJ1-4	CAISESGGTNEKLFF	TGTGCCATCAGTGAGTCGGGAGGGACTAATGAAAAACTGTTTTTT